This record concerns one T cell receptor (beta chain) sequence. This clone was recorded a few times. Its antigen is still unknown. No much larger clonotype is one base removed from it; base qualities were not supplied. The sample's time point, from its label and the paper: blood 2 weeks post-SBRT. Explained via the paper, the treatment or condition label denotes: 15 Gy SBRT to primary tumor, nephrectomy 4 weeks later. Serial peripheral blood from radiation-treated patients was sampled at baseline, 2 weeks and 4 weeks after SBRT to track tumor-enriched clonotypes. Renal cell carcinoma with clear cell pathology was present in all patients. Genomic DNA for TCR sequencing was prepared using the QIAamp DNA Blood Mini Kit (Qiagen). Samples were included in the analyses only if all quality control checks were passed. The data were obtained in a study of radiation and T cells in renal cell carcinoma (dated by TCRdb to the early 2020s). For context, the study as a whole: Samples were obtained from a clinical trial, in which 15 Gy stereotactic body radiation therapy was delivered to primary renal cell carcinomas and nephrectomy was performed 4 weeks later. In total, 50 to 55 samples underwent TCR beta sequencing: around 25 tumors plus 27 peripheral blood samples. Across all 53 samples, 4,016,671 unique CDR3 nucleotide sequences, encoding roughly 2,600,000 unique CDR3 amino acid sequences, were identified. Points the paper makes about the study in general: In blood, the top tumor clonotypes increased between baseline and 2 weeks post-radiation and then shrank by 4 weeks, which suggests that tumor-resident clones expanded only transiently. Effects of radiation dose or scheduling on the TCR repertoire could not be addressed with the single-armed trial design. Because pretreatment tumor biopsies were not available, the baseline intratumoral presence of clonotypes could not be determined. Tracking of blood repertoire dynamics stopped at three to four weeks after treatment, with no follow-up past that point.

V and J lose 3 bases and 6 bases, and a span of 13 bases separates them. CDR1 is given as GTSNPN and CDR2 as SVGIG, both from the germline V gene (reference sequence). The CDR3 sequence holds 13 residues, the cysteine and phenylalanine included. Only the CDR3 portion is preserved as DNA: 39 bases, with reading frame beginning at the first base. TCR beta libraries were generated from genomic DNA with the immunoSEQ kit, following the manufacturer's recommendations. Library preparation used a first multiplex PCR with proprietary primers, then a second PCR adding unique barcodes, with bead cleanups after each round. Each sample batch included a kit-provided positive control reaction and a negative control reaction. The final libraries were assessed on an Agilent 4200 TapeStation D1000 ScreenTape, pooled by volume, and quantified by qPCR. Sequencing ran on an Illumina NextSeq500 with a MidOutput 150-cycle cartridge, using 156 Read1 and 15 Index1 cycles with kit custom primers. The pooled library was loaded at 0.75 to 1 pM with a roughly 20% PhiX control spike-in. Regarding the original processing steps: The vendor-processed data were analyzed in R, and a clonotype was defined as all T cells that share the same CDR3 nucleotide sequence. In the clone abundance analyses, frequencies were normalized to the 10,000 most abundant clones in each sample. Public T cell clones, which averaged fewer than five per sample, were excluded before analysis. An abundance difference of at least 32-fold between compartments was the criterion for calling clonotypes tumor-enriched or baseline blood-enriched. Clonotypes expanded or contracted between blood time points were identified with a beta-binomial differential abundance model. Similarity between tumor and blood repertoires was quantified using the Baroni-Urbani and Buser coefficient, and groups were compared with two-tailed Wilcoxon tests in R. Not all clones reach the TCRdb copy of this immuneACCESS table, which keeps in-frame sequences only. Checked studies attribute under half of the gap to unresolved V genes and leave the rest unexplained. V and J calls plus clone size are reproduced from that table; the DNA served to infer D and trimming. Recorded for this sample are tens of thousands of clones; 81% of them occurred a single time. Approximately 31% of the sample is held by the ten biggest clonotypes.

The sample was blood, taken from a patient whose treatment included radiotherapy and nephrectomy. The sequence was collected from a man aged 55-75 years with renal cell carcinoma. The chain joins TRBV30 to TRBJ2-3; the best D guess is TRBD2, with 5 bases matching. For the CDR3, the sequence is CAWSGISLDTQYF. The DNA sequence is given as TGTGCCTGGAGCGGGATCTCTCTGGATACGCAGTATTTT.